Listed below are T cell receptor beta chains from one sample, sequenced in a study of blood T cell repertoires in COVID-19. Method: immunoSEQ multiplex PCR; TCRdb's copy keeps in-frame clones and lacks some. Altogether about 250,000 clones are present, about 89% being singletons, with the ten largest covering less than 1%. Sequenced: peripheral blood. The receptors were gathered from a middle-aged woman who had recovered from COVID-19. Both conserved end residues are part of each CDR3.

j_call: TRBJ1-2
v_call: TRBV18
cdr3_aa: CASSPLETGGARDGYTF

j_call: TRBJ2-7
v_call: TRBV7-9
cdr3_aa: CASSLVGQGGDEQYF

j_call: TRBJ2-7
v_call: TRBV27
cdr3_aa: CASSFGSPGQGRIYEQYF

j_call: TRBJ2-7
v_call: TRBV6-6
cdr3_aa: CASAGLAIYEQYF

j_call: TRBJ1-4
v_call: TRBV7-2
cdr3_aa: CASSLGQGYEKLFF

j_call: TRBJ1-2
v_call: TRBV24-1
cdr3_aa: CATSDPKSDGYTF

j_call: TRBJ1-1
v_call: TRBV30
cdr3_aa: CAWSSLGNWGQGDTEAFF

j_call: TRBJ2-5
v_call: TRBV10-3
cdr3_aa: CAISESSTREGETQYF

j_call: TRBJ2-7
v_call: TRBV29-1
cdr3_aa: CSGRTGTGYGSEQYF

j_call: TRBJ1-1
v_call: TRBV30
cdr3_aa: CAWSKQGDAEAFF

j_call: TRBJ2-7
v_call: TRBV3-1/TRBV3-2
cdr3_aa: CASSQGSGSYEQYF

j_call: TRBJ1-5
v_call: TRBV24-1
cdr3_aa: CATSSGGFSNQPQHF

j_call: TRBJ2-1
v_call: TRBV3-1/TRBV3-2
cdr3_aa: CASSLKREQWYNEQFF

j_call: TRBJ2-5
v_call: TRBV7-8
cdr3_aa: CASSLARFETQYF

j_call: TRBJ2-7
v_call: TRBV5-1
cdr3_aa: CASSLLAGGGYEQYF

j_call: TRBJ1-2
v_call: TRBV4-1
cdr3_aa: CASSQDSGGVYGYTF

j_call: TRBJ2-7
v_call: TRBV28
cdr3_aa: CATEPGGYEQYF

j_call: TRBJ1-1
v_call: TRBV2
cdr3_aa: CASSEGGRDTEAFF

j_call: TRBJ2-7
v_call: TRBV18
cdr3_aa: CASSSTGALYEQYF

j_call: TRBJ2-2
v_call: TRBV19
cdr3_aa: CASSIMTSGSTNTGELFF

j_call: TRBJ1-2
v_call: TRBV28
cdr3_aa: CASRPGTGFGYTF

j_call: TRBJ2-7
v_call: TRBV9
cdr3_aa: CASSTTSGRYEQYF

j_call: TRBJ2-1
v_call: TRBV5-8
cdr3_aa: CASSLPGTSNYEQFF

j_call: TRBJ2-1
v_call: TRBV10-3
cdr3_aa: CAISGRYSSGSSYNEQFF

j_call: TRBJ2-1
v_call: TRBV11-3
cdr3_aa: CASSPEREKNEQFF

j_call: TRBJ1-1
v_call: TRBV9
cdr3_aa: CASSVVPEMNTEAFF

j_call: TRBJ2-1
v_call: TRBV29-1
cdr3_aa: CSVEDDRGLAEYNEQFF

j_call: TRBJ2-7
v_call: TRBV30
cdr3_aa: CAWRGASGRSTYEQYF

j_call: TRBJ2-7
v_call: TRBV15
cdr3_aa: CATSRTSGSYEQYF

j_call: TRBJ1-5
v_call: TRBV2
cdr3_aa: CASSTQGMLVQPQHF

j_call: TRBJ2-2
v_call: TRBV11-3
cdr3_aa: CASSSPGQGGTGELFF

j_call: TRBJ2-2
v_call: TRBV5-6
cdr3_aa: CASSLGPSLGTGELFF

j_call: TRBJ2-1
v_call: TRBV19
cdr3_aa: CASSADWTGSSYNEQFF

j_call: TRBJ2-5
v_call: TRBV29-1
cdr3_aa: CSVESTGLAAFGTQYF

j_call: TRBJ2-3
v_call: TRBV25-1
cdr3_aa: CANLPDTRGTDTQYF

j_call: TRBJ2-6
v_call: TRBV5-3
cdr3_aa: CARIPTEGSRSGANVLTF

j_call: TRBJ2-5
v_call: TRBV5-4
cdr3_aa: CASSLGAGEGEGTQYF

j_call: TRBJ1-1
v_call: TRBV5-1
cdr3_aa: CASSWGGDSEAFF

j_call: TRBJ2-3
v_call: TRBV18
cdr3_aa: CASSPSSGGTDTQYF